A single TCR beta chain is shown here with its context. Its antigen remains unknown. The entry originates in a study of T cell responses to AZD1222 COVID-19 vaccine. Findings and limits, study-wide: Most donors were white British, females outnumbered males, and clonal diversity was possibly underestimated. Reports indicate that nearly half of spike-specific TCRs are directed at unmutated variant regions.

Germline trimming cut 5 bases from V and 4 bases from J; bases unmatched to any gene: 9. The CDR3 runs to 15 residues. CDR1 KGHSH and CDR2 LQKENI come from the germline V gene. Here immunoSEQ multiplex PCR was the method, and the copy in TCRdb shows in-frame clones only, minus some. The sample holds 100,000 to 120,000 clones; approximately 89% are singletons and the top ten take about 6%. The origin of this receptor is an adult who received the AZD1222 COVID-19 vaccine. The sample consisted of peripheral blood, taken 28 days after the second AZD1222 dose. This chain joins TRBV18 and TRBJ2-7; 9 bases fit TRBD1. The CDR3 nucleotides are TGTGCCAGCTCATCCAACACAGGGGGCGCGTACGAGCAGTACTTC. It specifies CASSSNTGGAYEQYF. Combining the CDR3 with reference TRBV18 and TRBJ2-7 gives the whole variable domain NAGVMQNPRHLVRRRGQEARLRCSPMKGHSHVYWYRQLPEEGLKFMVYLQKENIIDESGMPKERFSAEFPKEGPSILRIQQVVRGDSAAYFCASSSNTGGAYEQYFGPGTRLTVT.